This T cell receptor (beta chain) appears in the sequencing data of a study of cytomegalovirus exposure and HLA in healthy donors (dated by TCRdb to the late 2010s). The study in broad terms: An earlier analysis of 587 of the donors reported roughly 270 Gb of sequence data and 117 million unique TCR beta sequences from roughly 200 million T cells. Roughly 300 gigabases of sequencing data and around 90 million unique TCR sequences made up an early release that covered approximately 620 HLA-typed donors. Of the roughly 400 genotyped donors, roughly 80% fell in the genetic ancestry cluster associated with self-reported Caucasian donors. The aim of the study was to test whether cataloging public T cell receptors could identify signatures of past pathogen exposure. The study profiled the T cell repertoires of about 720 subjects by immunosequencing and related them to cytomegalovirus serostatus. Besides the first cohort of some 670 subjects, a separate validation cohort made up of 95 to 150 different subjects was used. The study combined high-throughput TCR immunosequencing, statistical association of individual TCRs with disease status, and machine learning to predict cytomegalovirus infection status. A later analysis re-analyzed previously published TCR beta repertoires from 666 donors and added high-resolution HLA genotyping to study TCR occurrence patterns. The later analysis used no new phenotypic data to find candidate immune exposures, relying instead on TCR beta sequences and their occurrence across donors. To decide whether each TCR beta V gene segment behaved as functional or pseudogenic, an earlier analysis of several hundred of the donors relied on high-throughput TCR beta sequencing. Donor age, sex, ethnicity and CMV serostatus were compiled together with the repertoire data. Genome-wide SNP genotypes for about 55% of the 666 donors were used in a later genetic analysis, which treated that subset as a discovery cohort. Every repertoire in the discovery cohort had been generated on one and the same sequencing platform. HLA typing covered class I and class II loci at four-digit resolution. Typing coverage differed by locus: A, B, C, DRB1 and DQB1 were typed in roughly 620-630 donors, DQA1 in about 510, DPA1 in over 600, and DPB1 in just under 490. Several DR-DQ haplotypes were treated as single units for association and clustering because of strong linkage in the cohort. Among about 360 genotyped donors of the cohort, an average of around 240,000 unique TCR beta nucleotide sequences were sequenced per donor, approximately 20% of them non-productive. Broader findings and caveats from the paper: An earlier analysis of approximately 500 of the donors showed that most TCR beta V segments appeared in productive rearrangements either about 87% or about 30% of the time, which broadly matched IMGT annotations. Compared with equally common non-associated chains, HLA-associated TCR beta chains in a later analysis were more clonally expanded and had lower generation probabilities. The study gave a list of under 200 TCR beta chains associated with cytomegalovirus. In this cohort, only TCR beta chains were sequenced, and detectable features were limited by the absence of alpha or paired-chain data. A few of the identified cytomegalovirus-associated TCR beta chains were confirmed in vitro to be specific for cytomegalovirus antigens. Most CMV-associated TCR beta chains appeared to be HLA-restricted in a later analysis, and the HLA associations seemed to be driven largely by CMV exposure. A further reported finding was that TCR beta sequences accurately predicted the HLA-A and HLA-B alleles for most subjects in the first cohort. The sequencing pipeline was judged likely to have produced a cluster of highly shared sequence variants as a technical artifact. A later analysis associated approximately 17,000 TCR beta sequences with specific HLA alleles at a false discovery rate of 0.05. Some IMGT-functional V segments, including TRBV6-2 and TRBV6-3, could not be distinguished by the 87-base-pair reads and were therefore excluded. Immune exposure information for the cohort was limited to CMV serostatus. In a later genetic analysis, a missense DCLRE1C variant was associated with V-gene and J-gene trimming of TCR beta chains, and the association was replicated in an independent cohort. According to a later genetic analysis, donors in an Asian-associated ancestry cluster had fewer N-insertions in productive TCRs than the approximately 700-donor mean. In a later analysis, TCR association rates were found to vary across HLA loci, with the most associated TCRs seen for DRB1 alleles and the fewest for HLA-C alleles. Several of the top co-occurrence clusters appeared to be linked to parvovirus B19, influenza, CMV and Epstein-Barr virus, according to a later analysis. Cytomegalovirus status was reported to be diagnosed by the classifier with high specificity and sensitivity in both the original and validation cohorts. Sequencing depth was assumed to be roughly uniform across donors in the presence/absence analyses, though that assumption may not hold. When HLA alleles, especially DR and DQ, strongly co-occurred, TCR associations were difficult to assign to individual alleles. The authors suggested that the approach could potentially be extended to other disease states and immunological phenotypes. Because HLA typing was unavailable for some donors at each locus, only the typed subset was used in association tests. Most TCR sequences were observed very rarely across donors, whereas some public TCRs were present in many individuals. Correlated functional status among segregating V segments might be attributable to linkage disequilibrium, but an unknown experimental factor could not be ruled out. Because counts were too low, some 17 rarely observed V segments, including chromosome 9 orphons, were left out of the earlier analysis of 587 of the donors.

Receptor amplification or capture employed the immunoSEQ multiplex PCR assay. For the multiplex PCR, a mixture combining 60 forward primers for TCR Vbeta segments and 13 reverse primers for TCR Jbeta segments was used. A multiplex PCR assay on genomic DNA amplified the CDR3 region of rearranged TCR beta genes. On the Illumina HiSeq System, the amplified TCR beta libraries were sequenced as 87-base-pair reads. In the authors' own workflow: A later analysis tallied around 80 million unique TCR beta chains across the 610 or so repertoires, and about 10 million of those chains were shared by two or more donors. Raw reads were error-corrected and collapsed into unique sequences with a nearest-neighbor algorithm that merged closely related sequences to remove PCR and sequencing errors. CDR3 sequences were aligned to IMGT reference sequences to assign V, D and J gene segments. For a sequence to be retained, a match of at least six nucleotides was required to both a V gene segment and a J gene segment. A rearrangement was called productive if the CDR3 had no stop codons and remained in frame with V and J, and every other rearrangement was called non-productive. CDR3 was defined by IMGT convention, running from the second conserved V-encoded cysteine to the conserved J-encoded phenylalanine. The earlier analysis of some 580 of the donors excluded any sequence lacking an unambiguous match to a single V gene segment. In an earlier analysis of more than 500 of the donors, a V segment was called functional when productive rearrangements were above 56.7%, and segregating when the standard deviation between donors exceeded 5%. A statistical classification framework was developed to diagnose cytomegalovirus status using the catalog of TCR beta chain sequences. A later analysis assigned V and J genes by comparing TCR nucleotide sequences with IMGT/GENE-DB human TR gene sequences. The TCRdist pipeline was used in a later analysis to assign CDR3 sequences and most-parsimonious VDJ recombination scenarios. In a later analysis, every TCR beta chain was defined by the combination of its CDR3 amino acid sequence and its V-gene family, and reads without a unique V-gene family were dropped. In a later analysis, 450 to 600 highly shared, low-generation-probability nucleotide sequences were removed to address suspected cross-contamination and a sequencing artifact. In a later analysis, a clonal expansion index was calculated for each public chain from normalized within-repertoire ranks of inferred template counts. A later analysis computed generation probabilities with a VDJ recombination model fitted to out-of-frame rearrangements, and checked the results against IGoR. A later analysis scored TCR-TCR, TCR-HLA and TCR-CMV co-occurrence with hypergeometric tests, applying a repertoire-size bias correction to TCR pairs. To estimate false discovery rates, a later analysis permuted the HLA or CMV assignments 20 times. In a later analysis, co-occurring TCRs were grouped using DBSCAN, and TCRdist sequence similarity was added for clustering within HLA-allele-positive subsets. Repertoires with fewer than 30,000 or more than 120,000 public chains were left out of co-occurrence clustering, as were a handful of repertoires with anomalous nucleotide sharing. In TCRdb, the immuneACCESS table is reduced to in-frame sequences with V and J assigned. These tables do not hold every clone; where another copy was compared, an unresolved V gene accounts for under half, and the others remain unexplained. That table is the source of V, J and clone size, and D and trimming were worked out from the DNA. The sample table lists around 160,000 clones, roughly 77% of them with a count of one. 2% to 2.5% of the sample belongs to the ten largest clones.

Comments on this clone: Its antigen specificity is not known. No base quality values were provided; no much bigger clone lies one nucleotide off.

The cohort comprised around 690 healthy bone marrow donors. All cohort members were sampled while nominally healthy, although unrecorded immune exposures were likely present. The donor tested CMV seropositive and was one of the 289 seropositive cohort members. A peripheral blood sample was collected from each donor, and TCR beta sequencing was performed on peripheral blood mononuclear cells. The Qiagen DNeasy Blood Extraction Kit was used to extract genomic DNA from the blood cell samples. The CDR3, from cysteine to phenylalanine, totals 16 residues. The read is trimmed to its CDR3 DNA, 48 bases read in frame from base 1. V gives up 4 bases and J gives up 5 bases, and the segment between their germline ends measures 19 bases. CDR1 and CDR2 are drawn from the germline V gene: SGHRS, YFSETQ.

The TCR was taken from a man in his forties or fifties in good health and CMV-seropositive. The chain is made from TRBV5-1 and TRBJ2-1, with TRBD2 tentatively as D gene (6 bases match). Sequencing was performed on PBMCs. The DNA is TGCGCCAGCAGCCCGGCCCGCGCGGGAAATGACAATGAGCAGTTCTTC. This codes for CASSPARAGNDNEQFF.